The rows below give T cell receptor beta chains drawn from one sample of a study of CD8 T cells in ankylosing spondylitis. TCRdb itself ran the 5' RACE reads through MiXCR, one entry per CDR3 protein. The table lists about 800,000 distinct CDR3 sequences, about 10% of them singletons. The material sequenced was blood, either unsorted or a sorted T cell fraction (not recorded which). These receptors were obtained from a male donor with ankylosing spondylitis. CDR3s include the opening cysteine and the closing phenylalanine or tryptophan.

>TRBJ2-4|TRBV18
CASSPQEWSIQYF
>TRBJ2-7|TRBV9
CASSVSSALASYEQYF
>TRBJ2-4|TRBV5-5
CASSLGRFITKNIQYF
>TRBJ1-5|TRBV5-1
CASSWGTTGPNQPQHF
>TRBJ1-2|TRBV15
CATSRGALGFYGYTF
>TRBJ2-1|TRBV20-1
CSARDVLADTYNEQFF
>TRBJ2-5|TRBV9
CASSLSGRAEETQYF
>TRBJ2-2|TRBV7-7
CASSLVPGDTGELFF
>TRBJ1-2|TRBV4-3
CASSPRNEIPNYGYTF
>TRBJ1-1|TRBV10-3
CAIKGQGALNTEAFF
>TRBJ1-2|TRBV5-1
CASSLFGTVSYGYTF
>TRBJ1-2|TRBV12-3/TRBV12-4
CASSLNAGGYTF
>TRBJ2-5|TRBV20-1
CSSIAGGTKETQYF
>TRBJ1-6|TRBV2
CASSTTLLDSTPLHF